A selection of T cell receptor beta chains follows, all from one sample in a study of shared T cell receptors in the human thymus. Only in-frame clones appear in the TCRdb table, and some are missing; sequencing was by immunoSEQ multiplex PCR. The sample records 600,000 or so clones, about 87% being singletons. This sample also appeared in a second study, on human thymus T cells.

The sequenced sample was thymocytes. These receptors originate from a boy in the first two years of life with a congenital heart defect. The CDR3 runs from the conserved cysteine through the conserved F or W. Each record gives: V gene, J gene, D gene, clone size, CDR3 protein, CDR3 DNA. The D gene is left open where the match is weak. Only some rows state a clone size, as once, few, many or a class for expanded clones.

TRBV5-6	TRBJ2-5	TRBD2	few	CASSKLAGGCETQYF	TGTGCCAGCAGCAAACTAGCGGGGGGTTGTGAGACCCAGTACTTC
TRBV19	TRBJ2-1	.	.	CASSITGEGNNEQFF	TGTGCCAGTAGTATAACGGGAGAGGGGAACAATGAGCAGTTCTTC
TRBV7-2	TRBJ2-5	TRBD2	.	CASSTSEEREGGLGTQYF	TGTGCCAGCAGCACGTCGGAAGAGCGGGAGGGGGGTTTGGGGACCCAGTACTTC
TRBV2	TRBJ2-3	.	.	CASSGVGLLDTQYF	TGTGCCAGCAGTGGGGTTGGACTTTTGGATACGCAGTATTTT
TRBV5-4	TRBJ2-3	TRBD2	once	CASSRGTGAGLAATDTQYF	TGTGCCAGCAGCAGGGGGACCGGAGCTGGACTAGCAGCTACAGATACGCAGTATTTT
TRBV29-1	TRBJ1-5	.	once	CSAHRVHSNQPQHF	TGCAGCGCGCACAGGGTCCATAGCAATCAGCCCCAGCATTTT
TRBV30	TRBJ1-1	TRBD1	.	CAYTGGLITEAFF	TGTGCCTATACAGGGGGCCTTATCACTGAAGCTTTCTTT
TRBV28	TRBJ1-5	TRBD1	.	CASSKSGTGGVFEDQPQHF	TGTGCCAGCAGTAAATCCGGGACAGGGGGAGTATTTGAGGATCAGCCCCAGCATTTT
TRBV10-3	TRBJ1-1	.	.	CAISESRGQNTEAFF	TGTGCCATCAGTGAGTCTCGGGGTCAGAACACTGAAGCTTTCTTT
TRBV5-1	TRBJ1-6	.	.	CASSFWFQDSFHSPLHF	TGCGCCAGCAGCTTTTGGTTTCAGGACAGCTTTCATTCACCCCTCCACTTT
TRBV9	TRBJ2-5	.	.	CASSVRGGLAGETQYF	TGTGCCAGCAGCGTCAGAGGGGGTTTAGCGGGAGAGACCCAGTACTTC
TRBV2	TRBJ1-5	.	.	CASSGPGGNQPQHF	TGTGCCAGCAGTGGGCCAGGGGGCAATCAGCCCCAGCATTTT
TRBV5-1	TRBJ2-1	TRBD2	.	CASSLGPVRGATNEQFF	TGCGCCAGCAGCTTGGGACCAGTGCGGGGGGCCACCAATGAGCAGTTCTTC
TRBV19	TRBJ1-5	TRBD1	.	CASSFKTGEEQPQHF	TGTGCCAGTAGTTTCAAGACAGGGGAAGAGCAGCCCCAGCATTTT
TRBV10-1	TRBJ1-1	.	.	CARRGAVNTEAFF	TGCGCCAGGCGGGGGGCTGTGAACACTGAAGCTTTCTTT
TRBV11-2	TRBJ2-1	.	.	CASSRGASAIFYNEQFF	TGTGCCAGCAGCCGAGGGGCTAGCGCAATATTCTACAATGAGCAGTTCTTC
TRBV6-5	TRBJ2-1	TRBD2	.	CASGAVAGGRNEQFF	TGTGCCAGCGGGGCGGTAGCGGGAGGAAGAAATGAGCAGTTCTTC
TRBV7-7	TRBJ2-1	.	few	CASSLIAVSEQFF	TGTGCTAGCAGCTTAATTGCTGTTAGTGAGCAGTTCTTC
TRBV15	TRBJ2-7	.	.	CATSRDPGWAYEQYF	TGTGCCACCAGCAGAGATCCGGGGTGGGCCTACGAGCAGTACTTC
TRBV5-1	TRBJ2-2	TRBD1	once	CASSLARWTGGSTGELFF	TGCGCCAGCAGCTTGGCCCGGTGGACAGGGGGCAGCACCGGGGAGCTGTTTTTT
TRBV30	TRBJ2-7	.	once	CAWSDRDTSYEQYF	TGTGCCTGGAGTGACCGGGACACCTCGTACGAGCAGTACTTC
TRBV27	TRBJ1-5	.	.	CASSRHNSNQPQHF	TGTGCCAGCAGCAGGCATAATAGCAATCAGCCCCAGCATTTT
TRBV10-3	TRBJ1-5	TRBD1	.	CATRDRAYQPQHF	TGTGCCACCCGGGACAGGGCATATCAGCCCCAGCATTTT
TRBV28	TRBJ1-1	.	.	CASSSLRTGPLMNTEAFF	TGTGCCAGCAGTTCCCTCCGCACGGGTCCGCTAATGAACACTGAAGCTTTCTTT
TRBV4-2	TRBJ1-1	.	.	CASSQVNPRENTEAFF	TGTGCCAGCAGCCAAGTTAACCCTCGGGAGAACACTGAAGCTTTCTTT
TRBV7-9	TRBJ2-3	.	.	CASSLFPGNTQYF	TGTGCCAGCAGCTTATTTCCGGGGAATACGCAGTATTTT
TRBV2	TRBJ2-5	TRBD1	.	CASSEQGDEQYF	TGTGCCAGCAGTGAACAGGGGGATGAGCAGTACTTC